This T cell receptor (beta chain) stems from a study of early T cells in non-severe SARS-CoV-2 infection. Across the whole study: Sequencing used unsorted whole-blood bulk RNA, so chains lack pairing.

TCRdb independently ran MiXCR on the 5' RACE reads; one entry per CDR3 protein. The sample has about 98,000 distinct CDR3 sequences, around 12% seen once. J was trimmed by 2 bases and V by 2 bases; bases with no gene match: 4. The CDR3 sequence is 15 residues long. This clonotype was obtained from an adult who was a healthcare worker with PCR-confirmed SARS-CoV-2 infection or an uninfected control (not recorded which). The genes are TRBV12-3 or TRBV12-4 and TRBJ2-7, with TRBD2 matching 9 bases. Sequenced: whole blood. In nucleotides, the CDR3 is TGTGCCAGCAGTTTAAGGGCGGGGGGGACCTACGAGCAGTACTTC. It is translated as CASSLRAGGTYEQYF.